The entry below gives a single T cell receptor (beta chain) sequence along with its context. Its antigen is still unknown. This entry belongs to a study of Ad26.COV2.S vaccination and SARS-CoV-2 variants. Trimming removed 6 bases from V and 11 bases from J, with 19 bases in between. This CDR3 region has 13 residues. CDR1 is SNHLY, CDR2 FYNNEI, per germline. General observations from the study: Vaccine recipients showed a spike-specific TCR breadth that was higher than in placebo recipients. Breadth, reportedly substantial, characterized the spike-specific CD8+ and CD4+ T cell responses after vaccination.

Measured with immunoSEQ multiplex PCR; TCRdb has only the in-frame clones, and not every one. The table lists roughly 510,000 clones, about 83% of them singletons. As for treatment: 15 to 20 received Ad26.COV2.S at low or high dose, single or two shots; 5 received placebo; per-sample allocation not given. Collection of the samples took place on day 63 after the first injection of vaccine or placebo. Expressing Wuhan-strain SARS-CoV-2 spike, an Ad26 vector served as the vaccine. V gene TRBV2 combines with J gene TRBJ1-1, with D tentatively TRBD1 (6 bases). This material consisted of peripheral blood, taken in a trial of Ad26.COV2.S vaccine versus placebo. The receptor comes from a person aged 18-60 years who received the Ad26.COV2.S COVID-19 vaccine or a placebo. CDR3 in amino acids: CASRGDTAGWAFF. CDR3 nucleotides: TGTGCCAGCAGGGGGGACACGGCCGGTTGGGCTTTCTTT. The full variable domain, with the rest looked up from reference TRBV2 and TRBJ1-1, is EPEVTQTPSHQVTQMGQEVILRCVPISNHLYFYWYRQILGQKVEFLVSFYNNEISEKSEIFDDQFSVERPDGSNFTLKIRSTKLEDSAMYFCASRGDTAGWAFFGQGTRLTVV.